The rows below give T cell receptor beta chains drawn from one sample of a study of siplizumab effects on memory and regulatory T cells. Assay used: immunoSEQ multiplex PCR; TCRdb lists only in-frame clones, some missing. Here the sample spans roughly 62,000 clones, approximately 93% being singletons. The sample was CD8+ T cells sorted from blood. The source of these receptors is a human donor in good health. Both conserved end residues are part of each CDR3. Fields, in order: J gene, D gene, CDR3 length, V gene, clone size, CDR3 DNA, CDR3 protein. A D gene is named only where the DNA matches it firmly. Only some rows state a clone size, as once, few, many or a class for expanded clones.

TRBJ2-7 - 13 TRBV27 - TGTGCCAGCAGTTTTTGGGAAGGGTACGAGCAGTACTTC CASSFWEGYEQYF
TRBJ2-2 TRBD2 17 TRBV9 - TGTGCCAGCAGCGCGGGACTAGCGGGAGGGCCCCCCGGGGAGCTGTTTTTT CASSAGLAGGPPGELFF
TRBJ2-7 TRBD2 16 TRBV29-1 - TGCAGCGTTGAAGATCTCGCGACTAGCGGAACCTACGAGCAGTACTTC CSVEDLATSGTYEQYF
TRBJ2-1 TRBD2 19 TRBV2 - TGTGCCAGCAGTCAGCCCGGGACTAGCGGAACCCAAGGTTCGGGTGAGCAGTTCTTC CASSQPGTSGTQGSGEQFF
TRBJ1-1 - 17 TRBV9 - TGTGCCAGCAGCGTAGGGGGCAGGGGCGCCATGAACACTGAAGCTTTCTTT CASSVGGRGAMNTEAFF
TRBJ2-7 TRBD1 13 TRBV29-1 - TGCAGCGTTGTCGGGACAGGGGAATACGAGCAGTACTTC CSVVGTGEYEQYF
TRBJ2-1 TRBD2 15 TRBV14 - TGTGCCAGCAGCCAACCGACTAGCGGGGGTCTAGAGCAGTTCTTC CASSQPTSGGLEQFF
TRBJ1-4 - 13 TRBV11-3 - TGTGCCAGCAGCTTAAACTCTAATGAAAAACTGTTTTTT CASSLNSNEKLFF
TRBJ2-7 TRBD2 15 TRBV9 - TGTGCCAGCAGCGAGGGACTAGCGGGGGTCTACGAGCAGTACTTC CASSEGLAGVYEQYF
TRBJ2-7 - 14 TRBV9 - TGTGCCAGCAGCGTAGGAGTTAGCGACTACGAGCAGTACTTC CASSVGVSDYEQYF
TRBJ2-7 TRBD1 14 TRBV7-3 - TGTGCCAGCAGCTCGTCCCCGGGACAGGGCGAGCAGTACTTC CASSSSPGQGEQYF
TRBJ1-5 - 14 TRBV19 - TGTGCCAGTAGTACTCGGGACATCAATCAGCCCCAGCATTTT CASSTRDINQPQHF
TRBJ2-3 TRBD1 15 TRBV29-1 - TGCAGCGTTGATAGGACAGGGACACACACAGATACGCAGTATTTT CSVDRTGTHTDTQYF
TRBJ2-7 - 11 TRBV25-1 - TGTGCCAGCAGTGAATCGGATGAGCAGTACTTC CASSESDEQYF
TRBJ2-4 - 15 TRBV2 - TGTGCCAGCAGTTACACCGTCCTAGCCAAAAACATTCAGTACTTC CASSYTVLAKNIQYF
TRBJ2-2 TRBD2 15 TRBV7-9 - TGTGCCAGCAGCTTAGAAGGGACTAGTCCCGGGGAGCTGTTTTTT CASSLEGTSPGELFF
TRBJ2-7 TRBD2 14 TRBV7-2 few TGTGCCAGCAGTACTAGCGGGAGTTCCTACGAGCAGTACTTC CASSTSGSSYEQYF
TRBJ2-7 - 13 TRBV5-4 - TGTGCCAGCAGCTTGTGGGGGAGCTACGAGCAGTACTTC CASSLWGSYEQYF
TRBJ1-2 TRBD1 16 TRBV6-5 - TGTGCCAGCAGTTTTATATCCGGGACAGGGGTCGATGGCTACACCTTC CASSFISGTGVDGYTF
TRBJ2-5 - 10 TRBV29-1 once TGCAGCGTTGCATTGGAGACCCAGTACTTC CSVALETQYF
TRBJ2-1 - 13 TRBV6-5 - TGTGCCAGCAGACTCGGCCCCCTCGATGAGCAGTTCTTC CASRLGPLDEQFF
TRBJ2-5 TRBD1 15 TRBV5-5 - TGTGCCAGCAGTACTTCCCGGACAGGTGACGAGACCCAGTACTTC CASSTSRTGDETQYF
TRBJ2-6 - 16 TRBV13 - TGTGCCAGCAGCTCAAATACTATCTCTGGGGCCAACGTCCTGACTTTC CASSSNTISGANVLTF
TRBJ2-7 TRBD1 14 TRBV7-2 - TGTGCCAGCACCTACGGACAGGGGGCCTACGAGCAGTACTTC CASTYGQGAYEQYF
TRBJ2-7 - 15 TRBV27 - TGTGCCAGCAGTTTATCTGGAGGGAACTCCTACGAGCAGTACTTC CASSLSGGNSYEQYF
TRBJ2-3 - 13 TRBV28 - TGTGCCAGCAGTCATCCGGACAGCGATACGCAGTATTTT CASSHPDSDTQYF
TRBJ1-3 - 16 TRBV6-1 - TGTGCCAGCAGTGAAGATGCGGGGGGATCCGGAAACACCATATATTTT CASSEDAGGSGNTIYF
TRBJ2-1 TRBD2 13 TRBV4-2 - TGTGCCAGCAGCACTAGCGGGAGGCATGAGCAGTTCTTC CASSTSGRHEQFF
TRBJ2-1 - 13 TRBV19 - TGTGCCAGTAGTATAGGACTAGGTAATGAGCAGTTCTTC CASSIGLGNEQFF
TRBJ2-1 TRBD2 16 TRBV7-6 - TGTGCCAGCAGCTCCACTCTAGCGGGAGGTAACAATGAGCAGTTCTTC CASSSTLAGGNNEQFF
TRBJ2-2 - 16 TRBV4-1 - TGCGCCAGCAGCCAAATTCGGGGGGCGCACACCGGGGAGCTGTTTTTT CASSQIRGAHTGELFF
TRBJ1-2 - 12 TRBV12-5 - TGTGCTAGTGGTCCTGCAGGGGTTGGCTACACCTTC CASGPAGVGYTF
TRBJ1-2 - 14 TRBV29-1 - TGCAGCGTTGAAGATGGCGACGCTTTCTATGGCTACACCTTC CSVEDGDAFYGYTF
TRBJ1-1 - 16 TRBV7-2 - TGTGCCAGCAGCTTAGTCTTTGCTCAGGGTATAACTGAAGCTTTCTTT CASSLVFAQGITEAFF
TRBJ2-7 - 12 TRBV7-9 - TGTGCCAGCAGCTCAGGGGTAACCCAGCAGTACTTC CASSSGVTQQYF
TRBJ1-1 - 13 TRBV4-1 few TGCGCCAGCAGCCACGTCGTCGGACAGGAAGCTTTCTTT CASSHVVGQEAFF
TRBJ2-7 - 13 TRBV6-1 - TGTGCCAGCAGTGAAGCGGGCAGCTACGAGCAGTACTTC CASSEAGSYEQYF
TRBJ1-4 - 13 TRBV29-1 - TGCAGCGGGATTATCGGGGTTAATGAAAAACTGTTTTTT CSGIIGVNEKLFF
TRBJ1-6 - 14 TRBV19 - TGTGCCAGTAGTATAGTTGCGACATCCTCACCCCTCCACTTT CASSIVATSSPLHF
TRBJ1-1 - 13 TRBV30 few TGTGCCTGGAGTGGGAGGGAGAACACTGAAGCTTTCTTT CAWSGRENTEAFF
TRBJ2-5 - 14 TRBV9 - TGTGCCAGCAGCGTAGGAACAGCCCAAGAGACCCAGTACTTC CASSVGTAQETQYF
TRBJ2-3 TRBD2 16 TRBV11-3 - TGTGCCAGCAGCCCCAGACTAGCGGGGTCCACAGATACGCAGTATTTT CASSPRLAGSTDTQYF
TRBJ2-1 - 15 TRBV7-9 once TGTGCCAGCAGCCCTGACGAGTCCCCATACAATGAGCAGTTCTTC CASSPDESPYNEQFF
TRBJ1-2 - 16 TRBV7-8 - TGTGCCAGCAGCTTAGACAGCTTCGGGACCAACTATGGCTACACCTTC CASSLDSFGTNYGYTF
TRBJ2-7 - 15 TRBV6-5 once TGTGCCAGCAGTTTCGTTTCGCCGCATACCTACGAGCAGTACTTC CASSFVSPHTYEQYF
TRBJ1-3 TRBD1 15 TRBV7-8 - TGTGCCAGCAGATCCTCAGGGGGCTCTGGAAACACCATATATTTT CASRSSGGSGNTIYF
TRBJ2-5 TRBD2 15 TRBV18 - TGTGCCAGCTCACCACCGGCAGGGAGGGAAGAGACCCAGTACTTC CASSPPAGREETQYF
TRBJ2-7 - 12 TRBV10-1 - TGCGCCAGCAACGGGCAGCCCTACGAGCAGTACTTC CASNGQPYEQYF
TRBJ2-3 TRBD2 17 TRBV15 - TGTGCCACCAGCAGAGAAAGGACTAGCGGGACCACAGATACGCAGTATTTT CATSRERTSGTTDTQYF
TRBJ1-3 - 15 TRBV2 - TGTGCCAGCAGGGTCAGAGGAGGGCCTGGAAACACCATATATTTT CASRVRGGPGNTIYF
TRBJ1-5 - 19 TRBV14 - TGTGCCAGCAGCCATCCCTGGGGTGACAGAACCCATAGCAATCAGCCCCAGCATTTT CASSHPWGDRTHSNQPQHF
TRBJ1-1 TRBD1 14 TRBV13 - TGTGCCAGCAGCAAAGGGGGCATGAACACTGAAGCTTTCTTT CASSKGGMNTEAFF
TRBJ2-7 TRBD2 16 TRBV7-9 - TGTGCCAGCAGCTCGGCCTATAGCGGGAGGGCCAACGAGCAGTACTTC CASSSAYSGRANEQYF
TRBJ2-5 - 14 TRBV9 - TGTGCCAGCAGCGTGGCTGGGGGCACAGAGACCCAGTACTTC CASSVAGGTETQYF